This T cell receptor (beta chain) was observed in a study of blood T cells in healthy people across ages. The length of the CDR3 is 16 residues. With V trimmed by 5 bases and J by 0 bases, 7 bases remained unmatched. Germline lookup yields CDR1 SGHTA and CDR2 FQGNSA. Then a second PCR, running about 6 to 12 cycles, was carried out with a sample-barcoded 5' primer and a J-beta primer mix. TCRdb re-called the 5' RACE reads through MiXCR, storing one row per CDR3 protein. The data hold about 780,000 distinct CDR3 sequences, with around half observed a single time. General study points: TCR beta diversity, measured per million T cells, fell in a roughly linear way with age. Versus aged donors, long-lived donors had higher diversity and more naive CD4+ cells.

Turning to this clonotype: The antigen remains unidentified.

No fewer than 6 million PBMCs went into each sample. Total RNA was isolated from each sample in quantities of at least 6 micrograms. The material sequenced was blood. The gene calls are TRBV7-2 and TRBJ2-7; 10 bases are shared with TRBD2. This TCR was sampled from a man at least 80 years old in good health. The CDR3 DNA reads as TGTGCCAGCAGCCACCGGACTAGCGGAGCCTCCTACGAGCAGTACTTC. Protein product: CASSHRTSGASYEQYF.